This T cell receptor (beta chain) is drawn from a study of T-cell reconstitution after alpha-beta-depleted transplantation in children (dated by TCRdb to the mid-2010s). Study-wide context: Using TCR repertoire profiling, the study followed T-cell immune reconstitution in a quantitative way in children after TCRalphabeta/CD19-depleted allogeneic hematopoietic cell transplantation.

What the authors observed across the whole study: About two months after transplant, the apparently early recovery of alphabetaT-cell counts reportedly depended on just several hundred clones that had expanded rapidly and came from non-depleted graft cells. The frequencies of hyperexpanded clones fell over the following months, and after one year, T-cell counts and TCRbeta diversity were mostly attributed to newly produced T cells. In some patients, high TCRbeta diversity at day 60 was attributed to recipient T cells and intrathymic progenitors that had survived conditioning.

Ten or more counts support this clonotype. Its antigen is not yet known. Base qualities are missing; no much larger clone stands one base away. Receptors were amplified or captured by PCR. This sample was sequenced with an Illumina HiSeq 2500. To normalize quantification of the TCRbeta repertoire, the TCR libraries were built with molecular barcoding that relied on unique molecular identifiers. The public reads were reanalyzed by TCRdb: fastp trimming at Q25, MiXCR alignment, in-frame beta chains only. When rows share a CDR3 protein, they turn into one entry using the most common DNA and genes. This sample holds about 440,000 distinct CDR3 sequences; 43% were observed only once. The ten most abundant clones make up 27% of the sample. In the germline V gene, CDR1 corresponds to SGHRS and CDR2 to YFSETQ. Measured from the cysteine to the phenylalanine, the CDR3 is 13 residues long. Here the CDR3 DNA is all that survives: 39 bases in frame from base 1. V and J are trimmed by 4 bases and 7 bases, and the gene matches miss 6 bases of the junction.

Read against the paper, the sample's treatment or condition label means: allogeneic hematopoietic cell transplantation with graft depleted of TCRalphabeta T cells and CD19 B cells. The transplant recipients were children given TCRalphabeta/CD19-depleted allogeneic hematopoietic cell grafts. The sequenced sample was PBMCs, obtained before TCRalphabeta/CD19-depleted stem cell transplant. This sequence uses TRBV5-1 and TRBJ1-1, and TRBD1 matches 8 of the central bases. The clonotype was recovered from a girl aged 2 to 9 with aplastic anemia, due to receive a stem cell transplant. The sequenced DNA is TGCGCCAGCAGCCGAGAAACAGGGGGTGAAGCTTTCTTT. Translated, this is CASSRETGGEAFF. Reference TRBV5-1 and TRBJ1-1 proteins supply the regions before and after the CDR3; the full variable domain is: KAGVTQTPRYLIKTRGQQVTLSCSPISGHRSVSWYQQTPGQGLQFLFEYFSETQRNKGNFPGRFSGRQFSNSRSEMNVSTLELGDSALYLCASSRETGGEAFFGQGTRLTVV.